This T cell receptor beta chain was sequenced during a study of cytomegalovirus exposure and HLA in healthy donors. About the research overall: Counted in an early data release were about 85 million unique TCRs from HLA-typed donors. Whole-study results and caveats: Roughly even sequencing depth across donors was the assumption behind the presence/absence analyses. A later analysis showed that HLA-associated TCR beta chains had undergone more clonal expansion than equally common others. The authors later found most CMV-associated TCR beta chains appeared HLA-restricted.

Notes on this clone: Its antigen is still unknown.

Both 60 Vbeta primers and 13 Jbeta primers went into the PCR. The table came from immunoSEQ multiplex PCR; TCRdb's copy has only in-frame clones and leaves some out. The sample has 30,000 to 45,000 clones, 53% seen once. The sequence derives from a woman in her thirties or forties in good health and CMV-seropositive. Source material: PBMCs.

CDR3 sequence: CASSTGARNTEAFF. The CDR3 DNA reads TGTGCCAGCAGTACAGGGGCCCGGAACACTGAAGCTTTCTTT. The V gene is TRBV6-5, the J gene TRBJ1-1, with TRBD1 identical over 7 bases. The CDR3 length is 14 residues. CDR1 is MNHEY and CDR2 is SVGAGI in the germline V gene. V was pared by 5 bases and J by 1 base, with 4 bases of the junction left unmatched.